This entry lists 20 T cell receptor beta chains sequenced from one sample in a study of T cell repertoires in cytomegalovirus infection. TCRdb analysed the reads with MiXCR anew, one entry per CDR3 protein. This repertoire shows under 850,000 distinct CDR3 sequences, 35% found once; its top ten account for roughly 2.9%. The sample comprised PBMCs. These receptors all stem from a human donor in good health (CMV status not recorded). Some clones in this sample may be carry-over from other donors' samples.

This clonotype was detected only a few times. V and J are TRBV28 and TRBJ2-1; no definite D call. The V gene's germline CDR1 is MDHEN and CDR2 SYDVKM. This CDR3 is 14 amino acids long. V lost 3 bases and J 3 bases, leaving 9 bases between the germline ends. CDR3 protein: CASSLSGNYNEQFF. CDR3 nucleotides: TGTGCCAGCAGTTTGTCCGGAAACTACAATGAGCAGTTCTTC.

The chain links TRBV10-3 to TRBJ2-2, with 10 bases that match TRBD2. Germline V CDR1 and CDR2: ENHRY, SYGVKD. This CDR3 is 15 amino acids long. Germline trimming cut 3 bases from V and 4 bases from J; bases unmatched to any gene: 2. CDR3 nucleotides: TGTGCCATCAGTGATAGCGGGGGGTCCACCGGGGAGCTGTTTTTT. Translation: CAISDSGGSTGELFF.

The chain couples TRBV7-3 to TRBJ2-5; TRBD2 matches at 13 bases. This CDR3 contains 15 residues. Germline CDR1 is SGHTA and CDR2 is FQGTGA. J lost 5 bases, V lost 3 bases, and 3 bases had no gene match. CDR3 bases: TGTGCCAGCAGCTTGGGACTAGCGGGGATGGAGACCCAGTACTTC. This translates into CASSLGLAGMETQYF. Together with reference TRBV7-3 and TRBJ2-5, the CDR3 gives the full variable domain: GAGVSQTPSNKVTEKGKYVELRCDPISGHTALYWYRQSLGQGPEFLIYFQGTGAADDSGLPNDRFFAVRPEGSVSTLKIQRTERGDSAVYLCASSLGLAGMETQYFGPGTRLLVL.

This chain uses TRBV28 with TRBJ1-6, with 8 positions matching TRBD1. Germline V gene sequence: CDR1 MDHEN, CDR2 SYDVKM. The CDR3 sequence is 16 residues long. The V and J ends lost 6 bases and 9 bases, in that order; junction bases with no gene match: 13. The CDR3 coding sequence is TGTGCCAGCAGAAAAATTGGACAGGGAGTACTTTCACCCCTCCACTTT. Amino acids: CASRKIGQGVLSPLHF.

There are a few counts of this clonotype. The gene calls are TRBV12-3 or TRBV12-4 and TRBJ1-3, with D perhaps TRBD1 (5 bases). This CDR3 is built from 14 residues. V was shortened by 3 bases and J by 2 bases, with 8 bases between the two germline ends. CDR3 sequence (DNA): TGTGCCAGCAGTTTCGGGGGAGCTGGAAACACCATATATTTT. This codes for CASSFGGAGNTIYF.

This clonotype turned up a few times. V usage is TRBV27 and J usage is TRBJ1-2; 7 bases align to TRBD1. The CDR3 is 15 residues long. Trimming cost V 5 bases and J 8 bases; bases outside gene matches: 14. CDR1 is MNHEY, CDR2 SMNVEV, per germline (reference sequence). The CDR3 DNA reads as TGTGCCAGCAGTCTACTCGAGGCAGGGGGAGGGGGCTACACCTTC. This translates into CASSLLEAGGGGYTF.

V gene TRBV16 combines with J gene TRBJ1-5; D ambiguous. Germline V gene data show CDR1 as KGHSY and CDR2 as FQNENV. The germline V and J ends were trimmed by 5 bases and 6 bases, with 14 bases remaining between them. The CDR3 spans 14 residues. CDR3 nucleotide sequence: TGTGCCAGCAGCGGGCGTTTTGTGGGTCAGCCCCAGCATTTT. It translates to CASSGRFVGQPQHF.

This clonotype was detected only a few times. No conserved phenylalanine or tryptophan is present at the end of the CDR3, so a read error is the likely explanation. It is unclear where the CDR3 begins or ends on the DNA, so no DNA is shown, and the CDR3 is as TCRdb lists it. The chain uses TRBV5-5 and TRBJ2-1; no DNA check was done on the table's D call, TRBD1. Counting both end residues, the CDR3 totals 15 amino acids. Per germline, CDR1 SGHKS and CDR2 YYEKEE (reference sequence). The chain's CDR3 is CASSLLREQPGQGDI.

The rearrangement links TRBV7-8 to TRBJ1-6; 10 nucleotides align to TRBD1. The CDR3 runs to 15 residues. Germline values: CDR1 SGHVS, CDR2 FQNEAQ. V shed 5 bases and J 13 bases; nucleotides not matched to a gene: 11. The CDR3 sequence is CASSKGQGLVRPLHF. DNA of the CDR3: TGTGCCAGCAGCAAGGGACAGGGGCTGGTCAGGCCCCTCCACTTT.

This clonotype came up a few times. This chain links TRBV12-3 or TRBV12-4 with TRBJ2-4; 7 bases line up with TRBD1. The CDR3 has 18 residues. V shed 6 bases and J 1 base; nucleotides not matched to a gene: 15. The CDR3 nucleotides are TGTGCCAGCAGGCCAAGGGACAGCCCCCGACGTGCCAAAAACATTCAGTACTTC. Its translation: CASRPRDSPRRAKNIQYF.

This chain connects TRBV29-1 to TRBJ1-1; 8 bases line up with TRBD1. The trim removed 5 bases at V and 4 bases at J, leaving 3 bases unmatched. This CDR3 is built from 12 residues. Germline assignment: CDR1 SQVTM and CDR2 ANQGSEA. The CDR3, as DNA: TGCAGCGTTACCACAGGGGGCACTGAAGCTTTCTTT. Protein product: CSVTTGGTEAFF. The complete variable domain, with remaining parts taken from reference TRBV29-1 and TRBJ1-1, reads SAVISQKPSRDICQRGTSLTIQCQVDSQVTMMFWYRQQPGQSLTLIATANQGSEATYESGFVIDKFPISRPNLTFSTLTVSNMSPEDSSIYLCSVTTGGTEAFFGQGTRLTVV.

This clonotype was seen a few times. CDR3 coding DNA: TGTGCCAGCAGCCTCGACAGGGAACCGAATCAGCCCCAGCATTTT. Its protein is CASSLDREPNQPQHF. The rearrangement links TRBV7-4 to TRBJ1-5, with 7 positions matching TRBD1. After removal of 5 bases from V and 4 bases from J, the junction contained 8 bases not matched to a gene. The CDR3 spans 15 residues. The germline V gene encodes CDR1 SGHVT and CDR2 SQSDAQ. Variable domain in full (rest from reference TRBV7-4 and TRBJ1-5): GAGVSQSPRYKVAKRGRDVALRCDSISGHVTLYWYRQTLGQGSEVLTYSQSDAQRDKSGRPSGRFSAERPERSVSTLKIQRTEQGDSAVYLCASSLDREPNQPQHFGDGTRLSIL.

The chain links TRBV6-5 to TRBJ1-2; TRBD1 might be the D (6 bases). Germline-derived CDR1 and CDR2 are MNHEY and SVGAGI. This CDR3 region has 15 residues. Between the trimmed V and J ends, which lost 5 bases and 8 bases, there was a span of 21 bases. The CDR3 here is CASSPQIGGAGGYTF. The CDR3 DNA reads TGTGCCAGCAGTCCACAGATCGGGGGGGCGGGAGGCTACACCTTC.

This chain links TRBV9 with TRBJ1-5, with D maybe TRBD1 (5 bases). The V gene lost 1 base and the J gene lost 5 bases, with 13 bases spanning the gap. This CDR3 contains 15 residues. CDR1 and CDR2 from the germline V gene are SGDLS and YYNGEE. The CDR3 DNA reads TGTGCCAGCAGCGTAAGGGGAAGGTCTGATCAGCCCCAGCATTTT. Protein sequence: CASSVRGRSDQPQHF.

The CDR3 protein is CASSPSGGYTGELFF. The CDR3, as DNA: TGTGCCAGCAGCCCTTCCGGGGGGTACACCGGGGAGCTGTTTTTT. The J gene is TRBJ2-2, the V gene TRBV7-2; 7 bases are shared with TRBD2. V lost 5 bases, J lost 3 bases, and 6 bases stayed unmatched. This CDR3 spans 15 amino acids. Germline lookup yields CDR1 SGHTA and CDR2 FQGNSA.

Remarks on this clonotype: Just one base apart from a much larger clone, this may be a read error. The V gene is TRBV7-9, the J gene TRBJ2-2; TRBD1 might be the D (6 bases). This CDR3 spans 14 amino acids. Germline CDR1 SEHNR, CDR2 FQNEAQ (reference sequence). The CDR3 region is CASSSFRGTGALFF. CDR3 bases: TGTGCCAGCAGTTCATTCAGGGGCACCGGGGCGCTGTTTTTT. The entire variable domain, with the rest obtained from reference TRBV7-9 and TRBJ2-2, is as follows: DTGVSQNPRHKITKRGQNVTFRCDPISEHNRLYWYRQTLGQGPEFLTYFQNEAQLEKSRLLSDRFSAERPKGSFSTLEIQRTEQGDSAMYLCASSSFRGTGALFFGEGSRLTVL.

This clonotype has ten or more counts. The chain carries TRBV12-3 or TRBV12-4 and TRBJ2-1; 9 bases fit TRBD1. The CDR3 has 15 residues. J was trimmed by 7 bases and V by 4 bases; bases with no gene match: 8. The CDR3 protein is CASSYRDRASNEQFF. The CDR3 DNA reads TGTGCCAGCAGTTACCGGGACAGGGCGTCGAATGAGCAGTTCTTC.

Many counts were recorded for this clonotype. The gene calls are TRBV7-9 and TRBJ1-6; D is possibly TRBD1 (5 bases). The CDR3 covers 15 residues. The V and J ends lost 3 bases and 2 bases respectively, with 8 bases between them. Germline V gene data show CDR1 as SEHNR and CDR2 as FQNEAQ (reference sequence). CDR3 coding DNA: TGTGCCAGCAGCTTGCAGGGAGCCTATAATTCACCCCTCCACTTT. Translated: CASSLQGAYNSPLHF.

For this clonotype: Germline and junction disagree at one end, which may indicate a read error. V usage is TRBV7-6 and J usage is TRBJ2-1, with TRBD2 matching over 8 bases. This CDR3 spans 15 amino acids. Germline V gene sequence: CDR1 SGHVS, CDR2 FNYEAQ. CDR3 DNA: TGTGCTAGCAGCGTTACGGGGGGGGCTTACAATGAGCAGTTCTTC. Its protein is CASSVTGGAYNEQFF.

CDR3 coding DNA: TGTGCCAGCAGTTTCCAGGAGGACTACGAGCAGTACTTC. This translates into CASSFQEDYEQYF. This rearrangement joins TRBV28 to TRBJ2-7, with D tentatively TRBD2 (5 bases). The CDR3 loop spans 13 amino acids. Per germline, CDR1 MDHEN and CDR2 SYDVKM. With 3 bases removed from V and 3 bases from J, the gap between germline ends came to 9 bases.